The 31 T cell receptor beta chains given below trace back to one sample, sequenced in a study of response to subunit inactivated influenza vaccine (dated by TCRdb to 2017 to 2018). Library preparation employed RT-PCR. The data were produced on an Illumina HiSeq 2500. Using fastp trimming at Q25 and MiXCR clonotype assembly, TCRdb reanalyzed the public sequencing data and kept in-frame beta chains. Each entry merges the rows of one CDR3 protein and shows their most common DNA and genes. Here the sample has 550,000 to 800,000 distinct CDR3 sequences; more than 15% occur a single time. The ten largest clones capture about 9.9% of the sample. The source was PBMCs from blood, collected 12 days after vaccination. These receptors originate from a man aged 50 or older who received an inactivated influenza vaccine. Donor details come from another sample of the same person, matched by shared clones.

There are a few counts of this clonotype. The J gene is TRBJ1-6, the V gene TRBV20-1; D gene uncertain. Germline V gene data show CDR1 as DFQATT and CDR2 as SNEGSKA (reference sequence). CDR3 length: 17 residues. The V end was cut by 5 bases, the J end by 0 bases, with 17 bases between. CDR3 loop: CSARRTATFSYNSPLHF. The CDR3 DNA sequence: TGCAGTGCTCGACGGACGGCTACTTTCTCCTATAATTCACCCCTCCACTTT.

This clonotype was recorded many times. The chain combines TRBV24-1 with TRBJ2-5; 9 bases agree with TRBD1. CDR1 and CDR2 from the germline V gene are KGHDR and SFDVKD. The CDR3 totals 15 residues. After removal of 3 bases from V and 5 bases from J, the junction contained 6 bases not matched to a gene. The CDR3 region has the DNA TGTGCCACCAGTGATGGAGGACAGGGGTCGGAGACCCAGTACTTC. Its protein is CATSDGGQGSETQYF.

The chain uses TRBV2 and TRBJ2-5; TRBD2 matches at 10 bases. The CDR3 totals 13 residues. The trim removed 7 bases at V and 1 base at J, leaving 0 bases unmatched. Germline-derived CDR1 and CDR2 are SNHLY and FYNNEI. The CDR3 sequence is CASKRGGQETQYF. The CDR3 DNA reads TGTGCCAGCAAGCGGGGGGGCCAAGAGACCCAGTACTTC.

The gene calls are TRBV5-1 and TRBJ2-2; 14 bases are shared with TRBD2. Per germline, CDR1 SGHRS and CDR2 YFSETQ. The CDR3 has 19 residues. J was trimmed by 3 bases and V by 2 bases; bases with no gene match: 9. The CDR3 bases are TGCGCCAGCAGCTTAGCCGGGACTAGCGGGAGCGGGTACACCGGGGAGCTGTTTTTT. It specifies CASSLAGTSGSGYTGELFF.

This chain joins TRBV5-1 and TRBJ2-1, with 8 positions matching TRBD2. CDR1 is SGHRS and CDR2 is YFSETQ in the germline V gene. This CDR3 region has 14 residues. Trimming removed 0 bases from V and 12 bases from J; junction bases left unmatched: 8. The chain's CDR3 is CASSLEFGRGVQFF. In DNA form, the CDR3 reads TGCGCCAGCAGCTTGGAGTTCGGGAGGGGGGTGCAGTTCTTC.

CDR3 loop: CASVLGLAGGNTQYF. The CDR3 DNA reads TGTGCCAGCGTCTTAGGGCTAGCGGGAGGGAATACGCAGTATTTT. The chain combines TRBV5-4 with TRBJ2-3; 12 bases are shared with TRBD2. The CDR3 loop spans 15 amino acids. V shed 7 bases, J shed 7 bases, and the junction held 10 bases outside the gene matches. Germline CDR1 is SGHNT and CDR2 is YYREEE (reference sequence).

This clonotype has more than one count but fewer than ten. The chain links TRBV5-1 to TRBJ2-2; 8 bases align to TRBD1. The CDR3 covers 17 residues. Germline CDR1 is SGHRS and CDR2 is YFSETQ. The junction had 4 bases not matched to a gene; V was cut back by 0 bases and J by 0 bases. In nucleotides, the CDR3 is TGCGCCAGCAGCTTGGCGGCAGGGGGCCCGAACACCGGGGAGCTGTTTTTT. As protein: CASSLAAGGPNTGELFF.

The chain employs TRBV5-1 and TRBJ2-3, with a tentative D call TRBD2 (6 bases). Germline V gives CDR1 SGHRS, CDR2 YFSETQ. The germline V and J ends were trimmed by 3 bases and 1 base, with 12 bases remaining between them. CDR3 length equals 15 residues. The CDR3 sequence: CASSSRDFRTDTQYF. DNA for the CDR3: TGCGCCAGCAGCTCCCGGGACTTTCGCACAGATACGCAGTATTTT. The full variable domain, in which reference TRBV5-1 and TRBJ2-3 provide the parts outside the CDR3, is KAGVTQTPRYLIKTRGQQVTLSCSPISGHRSVSWYQQTPGQGLQFLFEYFSETQRNKGNFPGRFSGRQFSNSRSEMNVSTLELGDSALYLCASSSRDFRTDTQYFGPGTRLTVL.

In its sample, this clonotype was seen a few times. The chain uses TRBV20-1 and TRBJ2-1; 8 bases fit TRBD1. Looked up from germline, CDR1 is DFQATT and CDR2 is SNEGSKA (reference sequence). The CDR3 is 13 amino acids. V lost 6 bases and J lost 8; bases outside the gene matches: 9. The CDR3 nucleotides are TGCAGTGCAATGATCGCAGGGGGCCATGAGCAGTTCTTC. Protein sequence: CSAMIAGGHEQFF.

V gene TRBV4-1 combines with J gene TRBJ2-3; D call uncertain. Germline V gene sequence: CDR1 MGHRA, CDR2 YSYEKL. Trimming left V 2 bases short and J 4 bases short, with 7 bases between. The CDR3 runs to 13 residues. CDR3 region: CASSQQYSDTQYF. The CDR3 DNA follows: TGCGCCAGCAGCCAACAGTACTCAGATACGCAGTATTTT.

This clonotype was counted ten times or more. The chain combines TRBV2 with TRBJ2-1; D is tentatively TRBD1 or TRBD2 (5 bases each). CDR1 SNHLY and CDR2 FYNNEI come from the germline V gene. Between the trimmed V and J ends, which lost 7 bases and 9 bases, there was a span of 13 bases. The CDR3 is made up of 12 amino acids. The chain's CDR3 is CASNGGSIEQFF. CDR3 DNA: TGTGCCAGCAATGGGGGTAGTATTGAGCAGTTCTTC.

The CDR3 sequence is CASSYSGQWDTEAFF. In DNA form, the CDR3 reads TGTGCCAGCAGTTACTCGGGACAGTGGGACACTGAAGCTTTCTTT. The V and J genes are TRBV6-2 or TRBV6-3 and TRBJ1-1; 7 nucleotides agree with TRBD1. Losses at the gene ends were 0 bases for V and 3 bases for J; bases not matched to a gene: 4. Germline CDR1 is MNHEY and CDR2 is SVGEGT. The length of the CDR3 is 15 residues.

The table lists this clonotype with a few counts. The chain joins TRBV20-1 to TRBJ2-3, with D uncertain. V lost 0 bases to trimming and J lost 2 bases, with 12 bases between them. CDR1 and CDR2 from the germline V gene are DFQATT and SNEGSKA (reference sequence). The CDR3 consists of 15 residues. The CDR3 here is CSARDRRSNTDTQYF. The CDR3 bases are TGCAGTGCTAGAGATAGGCGGAGTAACACAGATACGCAGTATTTT.

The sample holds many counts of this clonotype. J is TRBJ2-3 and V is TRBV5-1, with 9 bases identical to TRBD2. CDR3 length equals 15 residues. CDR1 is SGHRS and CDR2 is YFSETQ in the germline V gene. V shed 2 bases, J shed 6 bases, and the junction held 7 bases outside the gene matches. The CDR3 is CASSLGLAGIDTQYF. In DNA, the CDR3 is TGCGCCAGCAGCTTAGGCCTAGCGGGAATTGATACGCAGTATTTT.

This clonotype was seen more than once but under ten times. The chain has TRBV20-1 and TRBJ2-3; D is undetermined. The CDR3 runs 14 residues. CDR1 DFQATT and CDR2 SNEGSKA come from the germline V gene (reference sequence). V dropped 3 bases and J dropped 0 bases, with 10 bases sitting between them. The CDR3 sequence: CSASGWGSTDTQYF. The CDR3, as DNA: TGCAGTGCTAGCGGTTGGGGTAGCACAGATACGCAGTATTTT.

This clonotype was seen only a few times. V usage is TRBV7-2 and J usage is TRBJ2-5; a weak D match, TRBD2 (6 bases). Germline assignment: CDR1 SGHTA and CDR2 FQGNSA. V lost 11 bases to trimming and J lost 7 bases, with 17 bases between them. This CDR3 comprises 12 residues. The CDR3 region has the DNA TGTGCCGGAGGGACCTTGGGTGGGACCCAGTACTTC. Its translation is CAGGTLGGTQYF. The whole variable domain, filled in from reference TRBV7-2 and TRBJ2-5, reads GAGVSQSPSNKVTEKGKDVELRCDPISGHTALYWYRQSLGQGLEFLIYFQGNSAPDKSGLPSDRFSAERTGGSVSTLTIQRTQQEDSAVYLCAGGTLGGTQYFGPGTRLLVL.

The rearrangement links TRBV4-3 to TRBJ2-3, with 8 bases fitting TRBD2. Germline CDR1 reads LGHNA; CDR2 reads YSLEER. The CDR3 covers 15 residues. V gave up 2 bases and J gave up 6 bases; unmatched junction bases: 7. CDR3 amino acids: CASSQTGGGADTQYF. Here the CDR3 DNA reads TGCGCCAGCAGCCAAACGGGGGGGGGAGCGGATACGCAGTATTTT.

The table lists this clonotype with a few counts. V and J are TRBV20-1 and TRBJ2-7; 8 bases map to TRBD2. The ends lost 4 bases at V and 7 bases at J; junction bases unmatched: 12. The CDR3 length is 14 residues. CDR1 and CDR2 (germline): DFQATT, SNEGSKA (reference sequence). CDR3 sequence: CSATPPPLAGEQYF. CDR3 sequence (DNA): TGCAGTGCTACCCCCCCACCTCTAGCGGGTGAGCAGTACTTC.

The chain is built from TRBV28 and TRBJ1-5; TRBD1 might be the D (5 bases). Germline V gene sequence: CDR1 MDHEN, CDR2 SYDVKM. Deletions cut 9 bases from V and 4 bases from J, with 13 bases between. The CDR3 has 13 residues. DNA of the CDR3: TGTGCCAGTTGCAGGGACCCAAATCAGCCCCAGCATTTT. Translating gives CASCRDPNQPQHF.

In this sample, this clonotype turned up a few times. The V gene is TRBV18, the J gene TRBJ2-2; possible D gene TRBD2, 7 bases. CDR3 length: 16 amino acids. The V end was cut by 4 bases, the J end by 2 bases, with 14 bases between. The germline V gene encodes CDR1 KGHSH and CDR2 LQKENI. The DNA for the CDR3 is TGTGCCAGCTCACAAACGTCGGGGGGCAACACCGGGGAGCTGTTTTTT. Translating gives CASSQTSGGNTGELFF. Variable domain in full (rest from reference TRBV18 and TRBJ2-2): NAGVMQNPRHLVRRRGQEARLRCSPMKGHSHVYWYRQLPEEGLKFMVYLQKENIIDESGMPKERFSAEFPKEGPSILRIQQVVRGDSAAYFCASSQTSGGNTGELFFGEGSRLTVL.

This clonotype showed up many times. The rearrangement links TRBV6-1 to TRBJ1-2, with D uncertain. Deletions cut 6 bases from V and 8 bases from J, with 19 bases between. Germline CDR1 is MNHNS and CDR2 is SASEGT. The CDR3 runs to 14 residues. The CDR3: CASSRRRGIGGYTF. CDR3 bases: TGTGCCAGCAGCCGGCGCCGGGGAATAGGCGGCTACACCTTC.

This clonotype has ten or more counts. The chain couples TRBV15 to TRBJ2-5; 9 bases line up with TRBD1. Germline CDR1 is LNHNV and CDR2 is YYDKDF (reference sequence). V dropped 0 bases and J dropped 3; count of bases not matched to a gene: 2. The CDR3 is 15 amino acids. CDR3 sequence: CATSRDRTGEETQYF. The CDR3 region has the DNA TGTGCCACCAGCAGAGATAGGACAGGGGAAGAGACCCAGTACTTC. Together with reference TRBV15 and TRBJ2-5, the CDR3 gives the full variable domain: DAMVIQNPRYQVTQFGKPVTLSCSQTLNHNVMYWYQQKSSQAPKLLFHYYDKDFNNEADTPDNFQSRRPNTSFCFLDIRSPGLGDTAMYLCATSRDRTGEETQYFGPGTRLLVL.

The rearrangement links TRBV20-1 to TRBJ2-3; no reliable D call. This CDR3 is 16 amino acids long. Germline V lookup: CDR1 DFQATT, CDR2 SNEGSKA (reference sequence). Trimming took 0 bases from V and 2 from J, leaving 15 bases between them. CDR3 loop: CSARDTVPDPTDTQYF. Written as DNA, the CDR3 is TGCAGTGCTAGAGATACCGTCCCAGATCCCACAGATACGCAGTATTTT.

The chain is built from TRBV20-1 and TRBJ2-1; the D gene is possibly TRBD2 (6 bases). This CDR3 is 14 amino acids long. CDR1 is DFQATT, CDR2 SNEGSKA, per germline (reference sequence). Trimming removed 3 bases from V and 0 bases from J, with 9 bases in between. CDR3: CSARPSDSYNEQFF. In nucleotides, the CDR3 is TGCAGTGCTAGGCCTAGCGACTCCTACAATGAGCAGTTCTTC.

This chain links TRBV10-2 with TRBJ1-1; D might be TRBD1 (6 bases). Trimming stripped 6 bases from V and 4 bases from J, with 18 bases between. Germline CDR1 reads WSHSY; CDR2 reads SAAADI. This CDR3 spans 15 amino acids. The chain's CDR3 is CASSVMGGAGTEAFF. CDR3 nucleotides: TGCGCCAGCAGCGTCATGGGGGGGGCTGGCACTGAAGCTTTCTTT.

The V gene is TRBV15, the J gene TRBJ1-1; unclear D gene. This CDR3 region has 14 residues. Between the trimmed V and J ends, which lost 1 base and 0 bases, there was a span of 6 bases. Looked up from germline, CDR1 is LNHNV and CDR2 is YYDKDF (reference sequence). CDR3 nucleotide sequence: TGTGCCACCAGCAGAGGGAATATGAACACTGAAGCTTTCTTT. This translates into CATSRGNMNTEAFF.

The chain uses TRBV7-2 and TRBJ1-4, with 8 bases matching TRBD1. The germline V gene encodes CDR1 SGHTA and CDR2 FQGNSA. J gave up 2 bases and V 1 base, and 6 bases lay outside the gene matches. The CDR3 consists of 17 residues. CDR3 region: CASSLGQGAGTNEKLFF. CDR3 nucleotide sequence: TGTGCCAGCAGCTTAGGCCAGGGGGCGGGTACTAATGAAAAACTGTTTTTT.

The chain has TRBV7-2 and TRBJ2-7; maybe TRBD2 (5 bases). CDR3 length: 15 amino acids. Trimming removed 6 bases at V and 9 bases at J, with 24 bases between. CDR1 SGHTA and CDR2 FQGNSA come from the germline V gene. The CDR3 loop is CASSTSYRGVLGQYF. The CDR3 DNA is TGTGCCAGCAGTACAAGTTATCGGGGAGTTCTTGGGCAGTACTTC.

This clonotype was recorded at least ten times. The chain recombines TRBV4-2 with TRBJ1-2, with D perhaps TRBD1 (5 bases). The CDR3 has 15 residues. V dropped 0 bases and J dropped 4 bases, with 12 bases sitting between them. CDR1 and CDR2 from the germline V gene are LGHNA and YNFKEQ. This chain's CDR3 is CASSQEFGGGYGYTF. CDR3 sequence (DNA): TGTGCCAGCAGCCAAGAATTTGGGGGAGGCTATGGCTACACCTTC.

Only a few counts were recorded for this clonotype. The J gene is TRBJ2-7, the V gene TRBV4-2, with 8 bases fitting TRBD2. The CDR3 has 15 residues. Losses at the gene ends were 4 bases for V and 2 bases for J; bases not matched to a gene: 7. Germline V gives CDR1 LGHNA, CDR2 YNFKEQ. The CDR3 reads CASSPRSGGAYEQYF. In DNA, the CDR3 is TGTGCCAGCAGCCCGAGGTCGGGGGGGGCCTACGAGCAGTACTTC.

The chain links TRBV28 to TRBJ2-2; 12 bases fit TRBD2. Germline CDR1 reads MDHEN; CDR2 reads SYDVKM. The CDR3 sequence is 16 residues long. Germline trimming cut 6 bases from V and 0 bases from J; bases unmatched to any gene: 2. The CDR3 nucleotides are TGTGCCAGCAGCCGGACTAGCGGGGCGAACACCGGGGAGCTGTTTTTT. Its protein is CASSRTSGANTGELFF.